One sample yielded the 28 T cell receptor beta chains listed below, sequenced in a study of memory CD8 T cells in hepatitis C reinfection. The time point was: peak reinfection, 3 to 8 weeks after reinfection detection. No in vitro expansion preceded TCR sequencing of the sorted cells. Profiling relied on immunoSEQ multiplex PCR, and the TCRdb table lists in-frame clones only, not all of them. The repertoire holds some 40,000 clones, with roughly 90% as singletons. Sequences were obtained from naive CD8+ T cells sorted from blood. These receptors all stem from a man aged 18 to 29 with hepatitis C virus infection.

The chain has TRBV11-2 and TRBJ2-5; D is ambiguous. The CDR3 contains 18 residues. Germline assignment: CDR1 SGHAT and CDR2 FQNNGV. Trimming removed 1 base at V and 1 base at J, with 19 bases between. The DNA of the CDR3 is TGTGCCAGCAGCTTAGGATCCACCTGGCGGCGGATCCAAGAGACCCAGTACTTC. Amino acids: CASSLGSTWRRIQETQYF.

This clone was found a few times. This chain uses TRBV5-1 with TRBJ2-7, with 7 bases matching TRBD1. The CDR3 extends over 15 amino acids. V shed 1 base, J shed 4 bases, and the junction held 8 bases outside the gene matches. CDR1 and CDR2 from the germline V gene are SGHRS and YFSETQ. The DNA of the CDR3 is TGCGCCAGCAGCTTGACCAATACAGGGGAATACGAGCAGTACTTC. Translated: CASSLTNTGEYEQYF.

J is TRBJ2-7 and V is TRBV7-9, with D possibly matching TRBD2 (5 bases). The CDR3 extends over 13 amino acids. The germline V gene encodes CDR1 SEHNR and CDR2 FQNEAQ (reference sequence). V was pared by 5 bases and J by 0 bases, with 8 bases between. This CDR3 reads CASSPGGSYEQYF. DNA for the CDR3: TGTGCCAGCAGCCCCGGAGGCTCCTACGAGCAGTACTTC.

V gene TRBV28 combines with J gene TRBJ1-2, with a tentative D call TRBD1 (6 bases). Germline V gives CDR1 MDHEN, CDR2 SYDVKM. The CDR3 contains 18 residues. V lost 6 bases and J 3 bases, leaving 26 bases between the germline ends. The CDR3 DNA reads as TGTGCCAGCAGACAGGGTGATTACGTGGACAGATTTGACTATGGCTACACCTTC. Translation gives CASRQGDYVDRFDYGYTF.

The chain carries TRBV7-2 and TRBJ2-7; D remains unclear. Trimming shortened V by 5 bases and J by 2 bases, and 10 bases separated the two germline ends. Germline V lookup: CDR1 SGHTA, CDR2 FQGNSA. The CDR3 has 13 amino acids. The CDR3 loop is CASSPDLAYEQYF. As DNA, the CDR3 is TGTGCCAGCAGCCCCGACTTAGCCTACGAGCAGTACTTC.

The chain combines TRBV13 with TRBJ1-1; D unclear. Between the trimmed V and J ends, which lost 5 bases and 3 bases, there was a span of 10 bases. Germline CDR1 PRHDT, CDR2 FYEKMQ (reference sequence). The CDR3 has 13 amino acids. The CDR3, as DNA: TGTGCCAGCAGCCCCCGGGGTGACACTGAAGCTTTCTTT. This translates into CASSPRGDTEAFF.

This chain uses TRBV9 with TRBJ2-3; 7 positions agree with TRBD2. This CDR3 spans 15 amino acids. V trimming: 0 bases; J trimming: 4 bases; junction bases outside the gene matches: 5. The germline CDR1 and CDR2 sequences are SGDLS and YYNGEE. The CDR3 reads CASSVVGGSADTQYF. CDR3 bases: TGTGCCAGCAGCGTAGTCGGCGGGAGCGCAGATACGCAGTATTTT.

A single count supports this clone. The chain links TRBV19 to TRBJ2-5; TRBD2 matches at 9 bases. The V gene end was trimmed by 4 bases and the J gene end by 4 bases; junction bases not matched to a gene: 16. Germline values: CDR1 LNHDA, CDR2 SQIVND (reference sequence). CDR3 length: 18 residues. The CDR3 coding sequence is TGTGCCAGTAGTACAATCTTAGCGGGAGCCTCCCTGAGAGAGACCCAGTACTTC. It encodes CASSTILAGASLRETQYF.

The chain is built from TRBV28 and TRBJ1-1; D is perhaps TRBD1 (5 bases). The CDR3 length is 13 residues. CDR1 is MDHEN, CDR2 SYDVKM, per germline. Between the trimmed V and J ends, which lost 3 bases and 4 bases, there was a span of 9 bases. CDR3 region: CASSFTGTTEAFF. CDR3 DNA: TGTGCCAGCAGTTTCACAGGTACCACTGAAGCTTTCTTT.

Only a few counts were recorded for this clone. This chain links TRBV4-3 with TRBJ1-1; 11 bases line up with TRBD1. The V gene's germline CDR1 is LGHNA and CDR2 YSLEER. This CDR3 spans 16 amino acids. The V and J ends lost 4 bases and 5 bases, in that order; junction bases with no gene match: 9. The CDR3 region is CASSRSRGQGGTEAFF. CDR3 nucleotide sequence: TGCGCCAGCAGCCGTTCCAGGGGACAGGGGGGGACTGAAGCTTTCTTT.

The gene calls are TRBV5-5 and TRBJ1-3; no reliable D call. The CDR3 runs 12 residues. V lost 7 bases, J lost 2 bases, and 7 bases lay in between. Germline-derived CDR1 and CDR2 are SGHKS and YYEKEE (reference sequence). CDR3 amino acids: CASHEAGNTIYF. CDR3 nucleotides: TGTGCCAGCCATGAGGCTGGAAACACCATATATTTT. The full variable domain, in which reference TRBV5-5 and TRBJ1-3 provide the parts outside the CDR3, is DAGVTQSPTHLIKTRGQQVTLRCSPISGHKSVSWYQQVLGQGPQFIFQYYEKEERGRGNFPDRFSARQFPNYSSELNVNALLLGDSALYLCASHEAGNTIYFGEGSWLTVV.

V gene TRBV7-8 combines with J gene TRBJ2-5; 10 bases fit TRBD2. Germline V gene data show CDR1 as SGHVS and CDR2 as FQNEAQ. There are 18 residues in the CDR3. J lost 4 bases, V lost 1 base, and 12 bases had no gene match. CDR3 loop: CASSLGAGVAGGGETQYF. CDR3 coding DNA: TGTGCCAGCAGCTTAGGGGCAGGGGTAGCGGGGGGAGGAGAGACCCAGTACTTC.

The chain uses TRBV18 and TRBJ2-2, with 9 bases fitting TRBD1. CDR1 is KGHSH and CDR2 is LQKENI in the germline V gene. V trimming: 3 bases; J trimming: 1 base; junction bases outside the gene matches: 3. This CDR3 is 16 amino acids long. The CDR3 DNA is TGTGCCAGCTCACCCGCGGGACAGGGGAACACCGGGGAGCTGTTTTTT. Amino acid sequence: CASSPAGQGNTGELFF.

This clone was recorded only once. The chain joins TRBV7-9 to TRBJ2-2, with a weak D call TRBD1 (7 bases). V lost 4 bases to trimming and J lost 3 bases, with 15 bases between them. The CDR3 is 16 residues long. Germline V lookup: CDR1 SEHNR, CDR2 FQNEAQ (reference sequence). CDR3 loop: CASSSTDREDTGELFF. The CDR3 DNA reads TGTGCCAGCAGCTCGACTGACAGGGAGGACACCGGGGAGCTGTTTTTT.

This chain joins TRBV4-1 and TRBJ2-5, with a tentative D call TRBD2 (6 bases). Germline V gene data show CDR1 as MGHRA and CDR2 as YSYEKL. Trimming stripped 5 bases from V and 5 bases from J, with 18 bases between. The CDR3 has 15 amino acids. In nucleotides, the CDR3 is TGCGCCAGCAGCTCGGAGGGACGGCTAATGGAGACCCAGTACTTC. Amino acid sequence: CASSSEGRLMETQYF.

J is TRBJ2-1 and V is TRBV7-2, with 11 bases fitting TRBD1. The CDR3 loop spans 15 amino acids. V lost 5 bases to trimming and J lost 6 bases; unmatched junction nucleotides: 6. Germline CDR1 is SGHTA and CDR2 is FQGNSA. The chain's CDR3 is CASSPLGTGGNEQFF. CDR3 DNA sequence: TGTGCCAGCAGCCCTCTAGGGACAGGGGGCAATGAGCAGTTCTTC.

The chain uses TRBV9 and TRBJ2-5; TRBD2 matches 16 bases. The J call may be in error: the DNA end matches TRBJ2-7 better. Germline CDR1 is SGDLS and CDR2 is YYNGEE. The CDR3 has 15 amino acids. Written as DNA, the CDR3 is TGTGCCAGCAGCGCGGGACTAGCGGGAGGGAACGAGCAGTACTTC. It yields the protein CASSAGLAGGNEQYF.

The chain joins TRBV28 to TRBJ2-3, with 7 bases fitting TRBD2. There are 15 residues in the CDR3. J was trimmed by 4 bases and V by 2 bases; bases with no gene match: 6. The germline gives CDR1 MDHEN, CDR2 SYDVKM. CDR3 nucleotides: TGTGCCAGCAGTTTAGGCGGGAGAGGGTCAGATACGCAGTATTTT. Its translation: CASSLGGRGSDTQYF.

Notes on this clone: At the DNA level, this CDR3 is encoded by other sequences in the same sample as well. The rearrangement uses TRBV29-1 and TRBJ2-2; 13 bases are shared with TRBD2. The CDR3 extends over 15 amino acids. The V and J ends lost 6 bases and 0 bases, in that order; junction bases with no gene match: 1. Germline lookup yields CDR1 SQVTM and CDR2 ANQGSEA. The CDR3 nucleotides are TGCAGCGTGGGGACTAGCGGGGCGAACACCGGGGAGCTGTTTTTT. As protein: CSVGTSGANTGELFF.

The chain carries TRBV5-1 and TRBJ2-2; D is ambiguous. The CDR3 contains 13 residues. Per the germline V gene, CDR1 is SGHRS and CDR2 is YFSETQ. The V end lost 5 bases, the J end lost 7 bases, and 12 bases lay between the germline ends. This CDR3 reads CASSLSAHGELFF. The CDR3 DNA follows: TGCGCCAGCAGTCTCAGCGCCCACGGGGAGCTGTTTTTT.

This clone came up once. The chain recombines TRBV7-3 with TRBJ2-7; 10 bases map to TRBD2. From germline, CDR1 is SGHTA and CDR2 FQGTGA. The CDR3 has 18 amino acids. J lost 1 base, V lost 4 bases, and 13 bases had no gene match. This chain's CDR3 is CASSSPDRPSGSSYEQYF. CDR3 DNA sequence: TGTGCCAGCAGCTCCCCTGACAGGCCTAGCGGGAGTTCCTACGAGCAGTACTTC.

V is TRBV7-9 and J is TRBJ2-6, with 7 positions matching TRBD2. CDR1 is SEHNR and CDR2 is FQNEAQ in the germline V gene (reference sequence). The CDR3 has 15 residues. The CDR3 nucleotides are TGTGCTGTTGGGGCGGGAGCGGAAGGGGCCAACGTCCTGACTTTC. Protein product: CAVGAGAEGANVLTF. The full variable domain, its missing parts supplied by reference TRBV7-9 and TRBJ2-6, is DTGVSQNPRHKITKRGQNVTFRCDPISEHNRLYWYRQTLGQGPEFLTYFQNEAQLEKSRLLSDRFSAERPKGSFSTLEIQRTEQGDSAMYLCAVGAGAEGANVLTFGAGSRLTVL.

The table lists this clone with a count of one. The chain couples TRBV4-1 to TRBJ2-3; 9 bases agree with TRBD1. Germline V gene data show CDR1 as MGHRA and CDR2 as YSYEKL. The CDR3 extends over 15 amino acids. V lost 0 bases to trimming and J lost 5 bases; unmatched junction nucleotides: 3. CDR3 residues: CASSQDGQGRDTQYF. The CDR3 region has the DNA TGCGCCAGCAGCCAAGATGGACAGGGGCGAGATACGCAGTATTTT.

The gene calls are TRBV4-1 and TRBJ2-3, with a possible D match to TRBD1 (5 bases). This CDR3 has 14 amino acids. Germline CDR1 reads MGHRA; CDR2 reads YSYEKL. Between the trimmed V and J ends, which lost 3 bases and 5 bases, there was a span of 12 bases. CDR3 sequence (DNA): TGCGCCAGCAGCCATAGGGGTAGTGGAGATACGCAGTATTTT. Its protein product is CASSHRGSGDTQYF.

The chain uses TRBV11-2 and TRBJ2-2, with TRBD2 matching over 11 bases. Germline CDR1 and CDR2: SGHAT and FQNNGV. The CDR3 is 18 residues long. The J segment lost 6 bases and the V segment lost 1 base, leaving 10 bases of the junction unmatched. CDR3 coding DNA: TGTGCCAGCAGCTTAGCGGGGCTAGCGGGAGGAGGAGCCGGGGAGCTGTTTTTT. Its translation is CASSLAGLAGGGAGELFF. The full variable domain, with the rest looked up from reference TRBV11-2 and TRBJ2-2, is EAGVAQSPRYKIIEKRQSVAFWCNPISGHATLYWYQQILGQGPKLLIQFQNNGVVDDSQLPKDRFSAERLKGVDSTLKIQPAKLEDSAVYLCASSLAGLAGGGAGELFFGEGSRLTVL.

The V call is TRBV10-1, the J call TRBJ2-2; D might be TRBD2 (6 bases). Deletions cut 6 bases from V and 0 bases from J, with 14 bases between. Germline V gives CDR1 WNHNN, CDR2 SYGVQD (reference sequence). The CDR3 length is 16 residues. CDR3 loop: CASSSKLAPNTGELFF. CDR3 sequence (DNA): TGCGCCAGCAGCTCAAAACTAGCACCGAACACCGGGGAGCTGTTTTTT.

The count of this clone is one. The V gene is TRBV27, the J gene TRBJ1-5; 8 positions agree with TRBD1. V trimming: 6 bases; J trimming: 5 bases; junction bases outside the gene matches: 9. The CDR3 is made up of 15 amino acids. CDR1 MNHEY and CDR2 SMNVEV come from the germline V gene (reference sequence). The CDR3: CASRMTGVPYQPQHF. The CDR3 region has the DNA TGTGCCAGCAGGATGACAGGGGTTCCCTATCAGCCCCAGCATTTT.

The chain combines TRBV29-1 with TRBJ2-7; TRBD1 matches at 9 bases. This CDR3 contains 15 residues. Germline CDR1 is SQVTM and CDR2 is ANQGSEA. Trimming cost V 1 base and J 1 base; bases outside gene matches: 5. The CDR3: CSVEARDRESYEQYF. The CDR3 DNA sequence: TGCAGCGTTGAAGCTAGGGACAGGGAATCCTACGAGCAGTACTTC.